This T cell receptor beta chain was retrieved from a study of blood T cell repertoires in COVID-19 (TCRdb year 2020). Background for the entire study: The collaborator samples originated in the United States, Italy and Spain and spanned the acute and convalescent phases of COVID-19. The prospective study material was composed of cDNA or gDNA derived from T cells, B-cell-depleted T cells, or PBMCs. Subjects who had been exposed to COVID-19, were actively infected with it, or had recovered from it provided the deeply sampled blood TCRbeta repertoires that made up the dataset. The repertoires were released in a freely available public database meant as a resource for research on the immune response to SARS-CoV-2. The samples were drawn from the first 160 participants of the ongoing ImmuneRACE study and from 950 to 1,500 subjects provided by 6 global collaborators. The sample metadata nearly always contained a de-identified subject ID, COVID-19 status, age in years and sex. HLA class I and class II types, where available, came from metadata supplied by the sample provider rather than from assay-based typing. Points the paper makes about the study in general: The amount of clinical and demographic metadata varied by source and participant and was provided uncurated.

Notes on this clone: Its antigen is unknown. Base qualities are missing; no much larger clone stands one base away.

TCRbeta CDR3 regions were amplified from genomic DNA by means of the immunoSEQ Assay, a bias-controlled multiplex PCR. From the authors' description of their analysis: The number of nucleated cells in each sample was estimated from the amplification of reference gene primers within the assay. To quantify the absolute abundance of each unique TCRbeta CDR3 rearrangement, sequence reads were collapsed and filtered. For each sample, productive Simpson clonality was calculated as the square root of Simpson's diversity index over productive rearrangements. Here the immuneACCESS table is served through TCRdb, limited to in-frame sequences with V and J called. Missing clones are a known gap in these copies; in checked studies unresolved V genes cover under half, and the rest lacks a known reason. V, J and clone size reflect that table, while D and trimming were determined from the DNA. A total of about 250,000 clones appear in this sample, about four fifths of them only once. The leading ten clones occupy about 8.1% of the sample.

Collaborating institutions collected whole blood in K2EDTA tubes following their own protocols. For TCRbeta analysis, collaborator samples were shipped as frozen whole blood, as isolated PBMCs, or as DNA extracted from either sample type. The CDR3, from cysteine to phenylalanine, totals 14 residues. The entry retains the CDR3 DNA only, 42 bases that are in frame from base 1. CDR1 is given as SGHNT and CDR2 as YYREEE, both from the germline V gene (reference sequence). The junction shows trimming of 0 bases on V and 2 bases on J, and the gene matches do not reach 2 bases of it. The sample consisted of peripheral blood. The TCR comes from an elderly man with acute or convalescent COVID-19. The V and J genes are TRBV5-4 and TRBJ2-7; TRBD2 matches 7 bases in the middle. The nucleotide sequence reads TGTGCCAGCAGCTTGGGCGGGAGCCCCTACGAGCAGTACTTC. It specifies CASSLGGSPYEQYF.